This entry is about one T cell receptor (beta chain). CDR1 and CDR2 from the germline V gene are MNHEY and SVGEGT. The CDR3 runs 16 residues. Germline trimming cut 2 bases from V and 4 bases from J; bases unmatched to any gene: 5. This sample is drawn from a study of blood T cell repertoires in COVID-19. The overall study: Sample material is recorded as cDNA or gDNA derived from T cells, B-cell-depleted T cells, or PBMCs.

Original analysis: Reference gene primer amplification in the assay estimated nucleated cell counts. The repertoire was sequenced with immunoSEQ multiplex PCR; TCRdb's copy has only in-frame clones and lacks some. That table furnishes V, J and clone size, whereas the DNA furnished D and trimming. The sample lists about 210,000 clones, around 87% occurring once. The genes are TRBV6-2 or TRBV6-3 and TRBJ1-1, with 12 bases lining up with TRBD1. The TCR comes from a man between 60 and 70 years old with acute or convalescent COVID-19. The sample consisted of peripheral blood. CDR3 coding DNA: TGTGCCAGCAGTTACCCGGGACAGGGGGCGCGCACTGAAGCTTTCTTT. Residues: CASSYPGQGARTEAFF.